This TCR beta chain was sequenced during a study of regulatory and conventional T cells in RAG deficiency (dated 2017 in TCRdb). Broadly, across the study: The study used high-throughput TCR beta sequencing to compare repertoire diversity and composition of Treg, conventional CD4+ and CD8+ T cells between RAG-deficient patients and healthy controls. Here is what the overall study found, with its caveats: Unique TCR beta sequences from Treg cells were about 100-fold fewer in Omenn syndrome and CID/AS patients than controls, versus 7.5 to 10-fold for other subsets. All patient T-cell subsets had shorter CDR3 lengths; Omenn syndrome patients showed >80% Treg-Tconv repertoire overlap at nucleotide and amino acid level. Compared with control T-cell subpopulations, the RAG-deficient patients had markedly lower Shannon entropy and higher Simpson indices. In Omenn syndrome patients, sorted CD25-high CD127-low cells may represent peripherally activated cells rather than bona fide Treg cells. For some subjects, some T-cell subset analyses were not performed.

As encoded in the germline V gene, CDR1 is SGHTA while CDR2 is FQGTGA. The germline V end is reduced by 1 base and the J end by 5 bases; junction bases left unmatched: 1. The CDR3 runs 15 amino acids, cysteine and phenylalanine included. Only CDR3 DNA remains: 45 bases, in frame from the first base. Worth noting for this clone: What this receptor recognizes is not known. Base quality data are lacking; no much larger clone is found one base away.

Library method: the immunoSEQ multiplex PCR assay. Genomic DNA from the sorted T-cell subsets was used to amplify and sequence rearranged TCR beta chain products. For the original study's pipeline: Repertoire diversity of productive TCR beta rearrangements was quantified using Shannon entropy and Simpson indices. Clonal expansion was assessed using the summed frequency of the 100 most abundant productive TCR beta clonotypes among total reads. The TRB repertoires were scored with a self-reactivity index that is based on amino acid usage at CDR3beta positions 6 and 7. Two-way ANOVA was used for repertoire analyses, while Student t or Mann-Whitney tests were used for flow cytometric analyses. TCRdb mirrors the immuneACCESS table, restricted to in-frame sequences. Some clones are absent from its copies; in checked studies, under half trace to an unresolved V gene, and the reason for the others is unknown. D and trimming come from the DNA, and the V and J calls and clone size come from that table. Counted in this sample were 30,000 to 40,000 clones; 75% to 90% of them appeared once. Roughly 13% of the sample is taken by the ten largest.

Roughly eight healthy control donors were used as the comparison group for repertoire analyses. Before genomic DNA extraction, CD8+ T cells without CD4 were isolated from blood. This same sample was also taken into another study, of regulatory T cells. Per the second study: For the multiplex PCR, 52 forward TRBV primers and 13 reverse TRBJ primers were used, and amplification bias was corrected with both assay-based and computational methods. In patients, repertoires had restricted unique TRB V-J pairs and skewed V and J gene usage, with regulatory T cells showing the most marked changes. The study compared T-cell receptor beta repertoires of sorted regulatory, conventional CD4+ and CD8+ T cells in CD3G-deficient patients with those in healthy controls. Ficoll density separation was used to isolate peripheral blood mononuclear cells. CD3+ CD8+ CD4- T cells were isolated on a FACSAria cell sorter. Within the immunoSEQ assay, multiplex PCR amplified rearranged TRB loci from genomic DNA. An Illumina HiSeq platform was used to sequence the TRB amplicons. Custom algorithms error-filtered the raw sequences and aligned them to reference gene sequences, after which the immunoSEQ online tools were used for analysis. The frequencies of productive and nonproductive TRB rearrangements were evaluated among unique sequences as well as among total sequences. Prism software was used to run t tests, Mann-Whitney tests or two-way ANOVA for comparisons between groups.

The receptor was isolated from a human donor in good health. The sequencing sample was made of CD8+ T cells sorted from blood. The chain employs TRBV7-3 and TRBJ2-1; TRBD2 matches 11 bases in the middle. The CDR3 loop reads CASSLRLAGNNEQFF. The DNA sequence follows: TGTGCCAGCAGCTTAAGACTAGCGGGAAACAATGAGCAGTTCTTC.